The 20 T cell receptor beta chains listed next were all sequenced from one sample in a study of cytomegalovirus exposure and HLA in healthy donors. The data were produced by immunoSEQ multiplex PCR, yet TCRdb's version contains in-frame clones alone and is incomplete. The table shows around 300,000 clones, with over 75% occurring only once. The specimen sequenced was PBMCs. The receptors stem from a woman aged 18-30 years in good health and CMV-seronegative.

The rearrangement links TRBV28 to TRBJ1-5; D perhaps matches TRBD1 (6 bases). CDR1 and CDR2 (germline): MDHEN, SYDVKM. V dropped 3 bases and J dropped 3 bases, with 12 bases sitting between them. This CDR3 has 15 residues. CDR3 in DNA: TGTGCCAGCAGTTTCTCACAGGGCTACAATCAGCCCCAGCATTTT. Encoded protein: CASSFSQGYNQPQHF. Combining the CDR3 with reference TRBV28 and TRBJ1-5 gives the whole variable domain DVKVTQSSRYLVKRTGEKVFLECVQDMDHENMFWYRQDPGLGLRLIYFSYDVKMKEKGDIPEGYSVSREKKERFSLILESASTNQTSMYLCASSFSQGYNQPQHFGDGTRLSIL.

V and J are TRBV19 and TRBJ2-7, with 11 bases fitting TRBD2. Germline V lookup: CDR1 LNHDA, CDR2 SQIVND (reference sequence). V shed 4 bases and J 6 bases; nucleotides not matched to a gene: 5. The CDR3 extends over 14 amino acids. CDR3 in amino acids: CASSRLAGYVEQYF. In DNA form, the CDR3 reads TGTGCCAGTAGTAGACTAGCGGGATATGTCGAGCAGTACTTC.

This clone was counted a single time. The chain is built from TRBV2 and TRBJ2-7, with TRBD2 identical over 9 bases. The CDR3 consists of 14 residues. Germline V gene data show CDR1 as SNHLY and CDR2 as FYNNEI. Trimming took 6 bases from V and 3 from J; bases not matched to a gene: 6. The CDR3 nucleotides are TGTGCCAGCAGGCGGACTAGCGCCGACTACGAGCAGTACTTC. Its translation: CASRRTSADYEQYF.

The chain couples TRBV7-2 to TRBJ2-1; TRBD2 agrees at 11 bases. The germline CDR1 and CDR2 sequences are SGHTA and FQGNSA. V lost 5 bases to trimming and J lost 0 bases; unmatched junction nucleotides: 12. There are 19 residues in the CDR3. The CDR3 sequence is CASSIRGLAEDYSYNEQFF. In nucleotides, the CDR3 is TGTGCCAGCAGCATCAGGGGACTAGCGGAAGATTACTCCTACAATGAGCAGTTCTTC.

The chain links TRBV2 to TRBJ2-5; D is possibly TRBD2 (6 bases). Trimming took 4 bases from V and 4 from J, leaving 13 bases between them. Germline CDR1 SNHLY, CDR2 FYNNEI. The CDR3 contains 14 residues. CDR3 bases: TGTGCCAGCAGTGCGGCGGGGACGGGAGAGACCCAGTACTTC. Encoded protein: CASSAAGTGETQYF.

The V gene is TRBV27, the J gene TRBJ1-5; a possible D gene is TRBD1 (5 bases). The V gene lost 2 bases and the J gene lost 7 bases, with 9 bases spanning the gap. The germline gives CDR1 MNHEY, CDR2 SMNVEV (reference sequence). The CDR3 has 13 amino acids. As DNA, the CDR3 is TGTGCCAGCAGTTTAACAGGAGGGCAGCCCCAGCATTTT. The encoded protein is CASSLTGGQPQHF.

This rearrangement joins TRBV9 to TRBJ2-7; weak D call: TRBD1 (5 bases). The CDR3 length is 15 residues. Trimming shortened V by 3 bases and J by 7 bases, and 20 bases separated the two germline ends. The germline V gene has CDR1 SGDLS and CDR2 YYNGEE. The CDR3 sequence: CASSASWTTPWEQYF. The DNA of the CDR3 is TGTGCCAGCAGCGCTAGTTGGACAACCCCTTGGGAGCAGTACTTC.

This chain uses TRBV15 with TRBJ2-7, with D tentatively TRBD2 (6 bases). The germline V and J ends were trimmed by 4 bases and 7 bases, with 20 bases remaining between them. CDR1 and CDR2 (germline): LNHNV, YYDKDF (reference sequence). There are 15 residues in the CDR3. The CDR3 loop reads CATSMRVAGRGEQYF. The DNA of the CDR3 is TGTGCCACCAGCATGCGAGTTGCGGGACGGGGGGAGCAGTACTTC. The full variable domain, completed using reference TRBV15 and TRBJ2-7, is DAMVIQNPRYQVTQFGKPVTLSCSQTLNHNVMYWYQQKSSQAPKLLFHYYDKDFNNEADTPDNFQSRRPNTSFCFLDIRSPGLGDTAMYLCATSMRVAGRGEQYFGPGTRLTVT.

The chain links TRBV28 to TRBJ2-3; D might be TRBD2 (6 bases). V lost 7 bases, J lost 4 bases, and 15 bases lay in between. Germline V lookup: CDR1 MDHEN, CDR2 SYDVKM. The CDR3 runs to 14 residues. The CDR3 DNA reads as TGTGCCAGCACCACGGACGGGGGTCCAGATACGCAGTATTTT. Translation gives CASTTDGGPDTQYF.

This clone was picked up one time. The CDR3 bases are TGTGCCAGTCGATACATTAGCGGGAGGGGTAATGAGCAGTTCTTC. Translating it yields CASRYISGRGNEQFF. This chain connects TRBV19 to TRBJ2-1; 11 nucleotides agree with TRBD2. The CDR3 runs 15 residues. Losses at the gene ends were 8 bases for V and 7 bases for J; bases not matched to a gene: 10. CDR1 and CDR2 (germline): LNHDA, SQIVND (reference sequence). Filled out from reference TRBV19 and TRBJ2-1, the complete variable domain reads DGGITQSPKYLFRKEGQNVTLSCEQNLNHDAMYWYRQDPGQGLRLIYYSQIVNDFQKGDIAEGYSVSREKKESFPLTVTSAQKNPTAFYLCASRYISGRGNEQFFGPGTRLTVL.

The chain combines TRBV2 with TRBJ1-5, with TRBD1 as a possible D gene (5 bases). This CDR3 is 14 amino acids long. Per germline, CDR1 SNHLY and CDR2 FYNNEI. Trimming stripped 1 base from V and 8 bases from J, with 12 bases between. The CDR3 nucleotides read TGTGCCAGCAGTGAAGTCGGAGGGGTGAAGCCCCAGCATTTT. This sequence encodes CASSEVGGVKPQHF.

This chain connects TRBV28 to TRBJ1-5; 7 bases map to TRBD1. The ends lost 5 bases at V and 5 bases at J; junction bases unmatched: 12. The CDR3 consists of 16 residues. From germline, CDR1 is MDHEN and CDR2 SYDVKM. The CDR3 here is CASSEDGRGSDQPQHF. Written as DNA, the CDR3 is TGTGCCAGCAGTGAGGATGGCAGGGGGTCGGATCAGCCCCAGCATTTT.

This clone was counted once. The chain has TRBV14 and TRBJ2-3; 15 bases agree with TRBD2. The CDR3 sequence is 17 residues long. Germline loops: CDR1 SGHDN, CDR2 FVKESK. With 3 bases clipped from V and 6 bases from J, the junction kept 7 bases outside the gene matches. The CDR3 spells CASSHRAGTSGRDTQYF. The CDR3 DNA follows: TGTGCCAGCAGCCACCGTGCCGGGACTAGCGGGAGGGATACGCAGTATTTT.

CDR3 nucleotide sequence: TGTGCCAGCAGCGGGGACAGCAGCACAGATACGCAGTATTTT. This codes for CASSGDSSTDTQYF. The V gene is TRBV9, the J gene TRBJ2-3; TRBD1 agrees at 7 bases. The trim removed 3 bases at V and 0 bases at J, leaving 1 base unmatched. The CDR3 is 14 residues long. Germline assignment: CDR1 SGDLS and CDR2 YYNGEE. The full variable domain, in which reference TRBV9 and TRBJ2-3 provide the parts outside the CDR3, is DSGVTQTPKHLITATGQRVTLRCSPRSGDLSVYWYQQSLDQGLQFLIQYYNGEERAKGNILERFSAQQFPDLHSELNLSSLELGDSALYFCASSGDSSTDTQYFGPGTRLTVL.

The chain uses TRBV5-4 and TRBJ1-2; D unresolved. V was clipped by 1 base and J by 8 bases, with 18 bases between them. CDR1 SGHNT and CDR2 YYREEE come from the germline V gene (reference sequence). CDR3 length: 15 residues. The CDR3 spells CASSLQFSGLRGYTF. The CDR3 DNA reads TGTGCCAGCAGCTTGCAGTTCTCGGGGTTGCGAGGCTACACCTTC.

The chain is built from TRBV9 and TRBJ1-1; D call uncertain. The CDR3 contains 13 residues. Deletions cut 3 bases from V and 6 bases from J, with 12 bases between. CDR1 and CDR2 from the germline V gene are SGDLS and YYNGEE. The chain's CDR3 is CASSERSTAEAFF. The CDR3 DNA reads as TGTGCCAGCAGCGAGCGATCCACGGCTGAAGCTTTCTTT.

The chain joins TRBV5-6 to TRBJ2-7, with D perhaps matching TRBD2 (5 bases). There are 16 residues in the CDR3. Trimming removed 0 bases at V and 4 bases at J, with 17 bases between. The germline V gene has CDR1 SGHDT and CDR2 YYEEEE. For the CDR3, the DNA is TGTGCCAGCAGCTTGGGAGATCGAGGGCCGGGGTACGAGCAGTACTTC. It yields the protein CASSLGDRGPGYEQYF.

As regards this clone: Relative to the germline gene, one junction end is altered; a read error may explain this. For the CDR3, the DNA is TGTGCTAGCAGCTATTTCCCAGGGGGCGCGAACACTGAAGCTTTCTTT. It codes for CASSYFPGGANTEAFF. This chain uses TRBV7-7 with TRBJ1-1; TRBD1 matches at 8 bases. The CDR3 length is 16 residues. Germline assignment: CDR1 SSHAT and CDR2 FNYEAQ (reference sequence).

V usage is TRBV19 and J usage is TRBJ1-1; D might be TRBD1 (6 bases). This CDR3 has 18 residues. Germline-derived CDR1 and CDR2 are LNHDA and SQIVND (reference sequence). The V end lost 0 bases, the J end lost 1 base, and 18 bases lay between the germline ends. The CDR3 reads CASSIDYPPDRPNTEAFF. CDR3 DNA: TGTGCCAGTAGTATAGATTACCCTCCGGACAGACCGAACACTGAAGCTTTCTTT.

The chain couples TRBV6-1 to TRBJ2-7, with TRBD2 matching over 7 bases. After removal of 8 bases from V and 6 bases from J, the junction contained 16 bases not matched to a gene. Germline loops: CDR1 MNHNS, CDR2 SASEGT. This CDR3 contains 15 residues. CDR3 in amino acids: CASRNLAVRSTEQYF. The DNA of the CDR3 is TGTGCCAGCCGGAACCTAGCGGTGCGGTCCACCGAGCAGTACTTC.